The 3 T cell receptor beta chains in this list originate from one sample, sequenced in a study of CD8 T cells in ankylosing spondylitis. Study-level findings and limits: The study identified a TCR beta motif of several highly homologous variants that appeared characteristic of ankylosing spondylitis blood.

These TCRs' antigens remain unknown. MiXCR was run by TCRdb on the 5' RACE reads, yielding one entry per CDR3 protein. The data show around 440,000 distinct CDR3 sequences, 17% seen once. The specimen sequenced was blood, either unsorted or a sorted T cell fraction (not recorded which). The source of these receptors is a male donor with ankylosing spondylitis.

This clonotype came up many times. This CDR3 is CASSFRQGTTNEKLFF. In DNA form, the CDR3 reads TGTGCCAGCAGTTTCCGGCAGGGCACAACTAATGAAAAACTGTTTTTT. V gene TRBV12-3 or TRBV12-4 combines with J gene TRBJ1-4; TRBD1 might be the D (5 bases). The CDR3 is made up of 16 amino acids. V lost 3 bases to trimming and J lost 0 bases, with 11 bases between them.

This chain connects TRBV5-4 to TRBJ1-2; D may be TRBD1 (5 bases). V shed 2 bases and J shed 3 bases, with 8 bases lying between them. The germline CDR1 and CDR2 sequences are SGHNT and YYREEE (reference sequence). The CDR3 contains 13 residues. The CDR3 region is CASSFSQDYGYTF. DNA for the CDR3: TGTGCCAGCAGCTTTTCACAGGACTATGGCTACACCTTC. The full variable domain, its missing parts supplied by reference TRBV5-4 and TRBJ1-2, is ETGVTQSPTHLIKTRGQQVTLRCSSQSGHNTVSWYQQALGQGPQFIFQYYREEENGRGNFPPRFSGLQFPNYSSELNVNALELDDSALYLCASSFSQDYGYTFGSGTRLTVV.

This clonotype came up a few times. V and J are TRBV20-1 and TRBJ2-1; perhaps TRBD2 as D (6 bases). V was trimmed by 8 bases and J by 0 bases, leaving 20 bases between them. The CDR3 spans 16 residues. The germline V gene has CDR1 DFQATT and CDR2 SNEGSKA (reference sequence). CDR3 in DNA: TGCAGTCCCAGACTAGTAGTTGGGGGCTCCTACAATGAGCAGTTCTTC. Translating it yields CSPRLVVGGSYNEQFF.